These T cell receptor beta chains were read from a single sample in a study of siplizumab effects on memory and regulatory T cells. Method: immunoSEQ multiplex PCR; TCRdb's copy keeps in-frame clones and lacks some. The sample yields 70,000 or so clones, 91% seen once. The specimen sequenced was CD8+ T cells sorted from blood. Receptors originate from a human donor in good health. Each CDR3 is given with its conserved first and last residue. The D gene is left open where the match is weak. Clone size is not always given. Where it is, it says once, few, many or a class for expanded clones.

>TRBJ2-1|TRBD2|.|TRBV7-8
TGTGCCAGCAGCTTAGGTGCTAGCGGGAGAAATGAGCAGTTCTTC
CASSLGASGRNEQFF
>TRBJ2-1|TRBD2|.|TRBV19
TGTGCCAGTAGTATAGAGAGCCTAGCGGGGGGGCCATCCTACAATGAGCAGTTCTTC
CASSIESLAGGPSYNEQFF
>TRBJ2-7|.|.|TRBV7-2
TGTGCCAGCAGCCCCTTGAACGAGCAGTACTTC
CASSPLNEQYF
>TRBJ2-2|TRBD1|.|TRBV5-1
TGCGCCAGCAGCTCGGGACAGGGGACGAACACCGGGGAGCTGTTTTTT
CASSSGQGTNTGELFF
>TRBJ1-5|.|once|TRBV5-6
TGTGCCAGCAGCTTGGACCCCAATCAGCCCCAGCATTTT
CASSLDPNQPQHF
>TRBJ2-1|TRBD2|.|TRBV7-9
TGTGCCAGCAGCCTAAATAGCGGGTCGTCCTACAATGAGCAGTTCTTC
CASSLNSGSSYNEQFF
>TRBJ2-1|TRBD2|.|TRBV14
TGTGCCAGCAGCCCGACCCCGAGCGGGATCTACAATGAGCAGTTCTTC
CASSPTPSGIYNEQFF
>TRBJ1-1|.|once|TRBV5-8
TGTGCCAGCAGCTTGACAGGGCCGAACACTGAAGCTTTCTTT
CASSLTGPNTEAFF
>TRBJ2-5|TRBD2|.|TRBV9
TGTGCCAGCAGCCCCGGACTAGCGGGGGGTGAGACCCAGTACTTC
CASSPGLAGGETQYF
>TRBJ1-1|TRBD1|.|TRBV29-1
TGCAGCGTTGAGGCACAGGGGGAACGTGAAGCTTTCTTT
CSVEAQGEREAFF
>TRBJ2-4|.|.|TRBV14
TGTGCCAGCAGCCAAGAGCCGGGAGCGGCCAAAAACATTCAGTACTTC
CASSQEPGAAKNIQYF
>TRBJ1-1|.|.|TRBV18
TGTGCCAGCTCACCACCGCTCGGGTATGAAGCTTTCTTT
CASSPPLGYEAFF
>TRBJ1-1|.|once|TRBV27
TGTGCCAGCAGTTTGAGAGAAAACACTGAAGCTTTCTTT
CASSLRENTEAFF
>TRBJ1-4|.|.|TRBV19
TGTGCCAGTAGTATAGGGGACTTCTATGAAAAACTGTTTTTT
CASSIGDFYEKLFF
>TRBJ2-4|TRBD2|.|TRBV11-3
TGTGCCAGCTCGGGGGGGCCCCCTAAAAACATTCAGTACTTC
CASSGGPPKNIQYF
>TRBJ1-2|.|.|TRBV5-1
TGCGCCAGCAGCTTGGCCCACTCAGGCCTTAGGGATGGCTACACCTTC
CASSLAHSGLRDGYTF
>TRBJ2-7|TRBD1|.|TRBV23-1
TGCGCCAGCAATAACAGGGGTCCCTACGAGCAGTACTTC
CASNNRGPYEQYF
>TRBJ2-7|.|.|TRBV9
TGTGCCAGCAGCGTAGAGGGGTCTTTCGGGGGCGAGAACGAGCAGTACTTC
CASSVEGSFGGENEQYF
>TRBJ1-3|.|.|TRBV27
TGTGCCAGCAGTTTACTGGGGAGCGGAAACACCATATATTTT
CASSLLGSGNTIYF
>TRBJ1-1|TRBD1|.|TRBV30
TGTGCCTGGGGAACAGGGGGCACTGAAGCTTTCTTT
CAWGTGGTEAFF
>TRBJ2-7|.|once|TRBV27
TGTGCCAGCAGCACCGGGTATTTGGGCGAGCAGTACTTC
CASSTGYLGEQYF
>TRBJ2-1|.|.|TRBV9
TGTGCCAGCAGCGGACTAGTATCAGACAATGAGCAGTTCTTC
CASSGLVSDNEQFF
>TRBJ2-7|.|.|TRBV5-4
TGTGCCAGCAGCACTCTTGCGCACGAGCAGTACTTC
CASSTLAHEQYF
>TRBJ2-2|.|.|TRBV7-9
TGTGCCAGCAGTTCGACGGAAGGGGAGCTGTTTTTT
CASSSTEGELFF
>TRBJ1-2|.|.|TRBV21-1
TGTGCCAGCAGCAAAGATTTCAGGGGTTATGGCTACACCTTC
CASSKDFRGYGYTF
>TRBJ1-1|.|.|TRBV7-9
TGTGCCAGCATACCTGTCACCATGAACACTGAAGCTTTCTTT
CASIPVTMNTEAFF
>TRBJ2-2|.|.|TRBV6-5
TGTGCCAGCAGTTACGGCGGAAACACCGGGGAGCTGTTTTTT
CASSYGGNTGELFF
>TRBJ2-5|TRBD2|.|TRBV28
TGTGCCAGCACTCTCGGGGGGGGGACTGGGACCCAGTACTTC
CASTLGGGTGTQYF
>TRBJ2-3|.|.|TRBV19
TGTGCCTCCGGGGGGCCAACTAGCACAGATACGCAGTATTTT
CASGGPTSTDTQYF
>TRBJ2-5|.|.|TRBV18
TGTGCCAGCTCACCCTGGCCTCCGGGGGCTTTGGAGACCCAGTACTTC
CASSPWPPGALETQYF
>TRBJ1-5|.|.|TRBV28
TGTGCCAGCACGCCATCGACAGATAGCAATCAGCCCCAGCATTTT
CASTPSTDSNQPQHF
>TRBJ1-2|.|.|TRBV15
TGTGCCACCAGCAGAGCCCGACGACGGGGGAACCTCGACTATGGCTACACCTTC
CATSRARRRGNLDYGYTF
>TRBJ2-7|TRBD1|.|TRBV6-1
TGTGCCAGCAGTGCGGGACAGGGGGGCTACGACGAGCAGTACTTC
CASSAGQGGYDEQYF
>TRBJ1-1|.|.|TRBV5-1
TGCGCCAGCAGCTTGGGGAGGGAAAGCCTTGACACTGAAGCTTTCTTT
CASSLGRESLDTEAFF
>TRBJ2-7|.|once|TRBV4-1
TGCGCCAGCAGCCCTCTAGCAACCTACGAGCAGTACTTC
CASSPLATYEQYF
>TRBJ2-3|.|.|TRBV11-2
TGTGCCAGCAGTTCCTTTTTAGGGGTTTCCCGCACAGATACGCAGTATTTT
CASSSFLGVSRTDTQYF
>TRBJ2-1|.|.|TRBV7-9
TGTGCCAGCAGCCCCACCCTCGCAAGCTCCTACAATGAGCAGTTCTTC
CASSPTLASSYNEQFF
>TRBJ1-2|.|.|TRBV7-9
TGTGCCAGCAGCCCTACTTCGGAGATCTATGGCTACACCTTC
CASSPTSEIYGYTF
>TRBJ1-6|.|.|TRBV7-9
TGTGCCAGCAGCTTTGAGGCCCCCTCCTATAATTCACCCCTCCACTTT
CASSFEAPSYNSPLHF
>TRBJ2-1|.|.|TRBV19
TGTGCCAGTAGTATATACCCCCTCGGTCACCTTAGCTACAATGAGCAGTTCTTC
CASSIYPLGHLSYNEQFF
>TRBJ1-6|.|few|TRBV5-1
TGCGCCAGCAGCCTCGGACACGATAATTCACCCCTCCACTTT
CASSLGHDNSPLHF
>TRBJ2-3|.|.|TRBV5-4
TGTGCCAGCAGTAGTACTTACACAGATACGCAGTATTTT
CASSSTYTDTQYF
>TRBJ1-3|.|.|TRBV21-1
TGTGCCAGCAGCAAAGATGGAAAGGGCTCTGGAAACACCATATATTTT
CASSKDGKGSGNTIYF
>TRBJ1-2|TRBD1|.|TRBV6-6
TGTGCCAGCAGTCCTACAGGGGTGGGCTACACCTTC
CASSPTGVGYTF
>TRBJ2-3|.|.|TRBV5-1
TGCGCCAGACGTGAGAACACAGATACGCAGTATTTT
CARRENTDTQYF
>TRBJ1-1|TRBD1|.|TRBV19
TGTGCCAGTAGTACAGGACAGGCATACACTGAAGCTTTCTTT
CASSTGQAYTEAFF
>TRBJ2-7|TRBD1|.|TRBV11-2
TGTGCCAGCAGCTTCTACAGGGGGCCCCACGAGCAGTACTTC
CASSFYRGPHEQYF
>TRBJ1-1|.|once|TRBV6-6
TGTGCCAGCAGAGCGGGGTACTTGGCGTTCTTT
CASRAGYLAFF
>TRBJ2-2|.|once|TRBV9
TGTGCCAGCGGGAGGGACACCACCGGGGAGCTGTTTTTT
CASGRDTTGELFF
>TRBJ2-2|.|.|TRBV2
TGTGCCAGCAGAGGTACCGTCGGGGAGCTGTTTTTT
CASRGTVGELFF
>TRBJ1-1|.|.|TRBV7-9
TGTGCCAGCAGCCCACGGACTTTCATGAACACTGAAGCTTTCTTT
CASSPRTFMNTEAFF
>TRBJ2-7|.|.|TRBV6-4
TGTGCCAGCGCTGACACGTCCGACGAGCAGTACTTC
CASADTSDEQYF
>TRBJ1-1|TRBD1|.|TRBV27
TGTGCCAGCAGTTTATCGGGAGGGGGCAGGACTGAAGCTTTCTTT
CASSLSGGGRTEAFF
>TRBJ1-2|.|.|TRBV6-1
TGTGCCATCCGGGTCCCCGGCAACTATGGCTACACCTTC
CAIRVPGNYGYTF